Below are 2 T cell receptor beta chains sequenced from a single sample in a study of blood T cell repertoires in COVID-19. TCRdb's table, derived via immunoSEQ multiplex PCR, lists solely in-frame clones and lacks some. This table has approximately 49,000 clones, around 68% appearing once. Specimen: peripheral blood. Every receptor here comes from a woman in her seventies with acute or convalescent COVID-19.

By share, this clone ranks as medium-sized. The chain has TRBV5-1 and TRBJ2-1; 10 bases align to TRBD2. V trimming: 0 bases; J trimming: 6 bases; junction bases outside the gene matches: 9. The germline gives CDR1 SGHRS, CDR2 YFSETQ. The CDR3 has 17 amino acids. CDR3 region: CASSLASTSGDANEQFF. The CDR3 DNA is TGCGCCAGCAGCTTGGCCTCCACTAGCGGGGATGCCAATGAGCAGTTCTTC.

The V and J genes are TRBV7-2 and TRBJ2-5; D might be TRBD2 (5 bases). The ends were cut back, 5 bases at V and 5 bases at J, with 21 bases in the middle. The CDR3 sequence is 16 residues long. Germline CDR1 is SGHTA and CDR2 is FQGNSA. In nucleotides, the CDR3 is TGTGCCAGCAGCCCACTTGACACCCTTAGAGGGGAGACCCAGTACTTC. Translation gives CASSPLDTLRGETQYF. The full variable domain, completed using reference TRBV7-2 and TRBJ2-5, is GAGVSQSPSNKVTEKGKDVELRCDPISGHTALYWYRQSLGQGLEFLIYFQGNSAPDKSGLPSDRFSAERTGGSVSTLTIQRTQQEDSAVYLCASSPLDTLRGETQYFGPGTRLLVL.